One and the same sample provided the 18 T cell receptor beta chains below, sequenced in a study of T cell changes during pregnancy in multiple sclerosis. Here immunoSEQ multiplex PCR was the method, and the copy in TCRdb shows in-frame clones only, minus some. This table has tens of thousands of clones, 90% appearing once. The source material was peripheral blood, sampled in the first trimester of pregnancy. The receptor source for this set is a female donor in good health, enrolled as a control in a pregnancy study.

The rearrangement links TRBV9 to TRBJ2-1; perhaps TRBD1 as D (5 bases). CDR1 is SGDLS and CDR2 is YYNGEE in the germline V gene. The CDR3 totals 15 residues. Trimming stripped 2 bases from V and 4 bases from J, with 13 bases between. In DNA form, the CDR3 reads TGTGCCAGCAGCGTCGGTCAAGGGGCGTACAATGAGCAGTTCTTC. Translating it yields CASSVGQGAYNEQFF.

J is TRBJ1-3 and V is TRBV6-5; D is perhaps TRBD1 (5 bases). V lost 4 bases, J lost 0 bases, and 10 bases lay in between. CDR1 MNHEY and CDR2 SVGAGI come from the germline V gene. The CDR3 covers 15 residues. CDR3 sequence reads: CASSSTGFSGNTIYF. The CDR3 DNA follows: TGTGCCAGCAGTTCCACAGGCTTCTCTGGAAACACCATATATTTT.

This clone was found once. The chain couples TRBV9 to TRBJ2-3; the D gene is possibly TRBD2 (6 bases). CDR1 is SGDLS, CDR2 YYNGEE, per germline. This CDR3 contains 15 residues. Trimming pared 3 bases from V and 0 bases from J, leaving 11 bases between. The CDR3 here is CASSASGTSTDTQYF. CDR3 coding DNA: TGTGCCAGCAGCGCGTCCGGGACTAGCACAGATACGCAGTATTTT.

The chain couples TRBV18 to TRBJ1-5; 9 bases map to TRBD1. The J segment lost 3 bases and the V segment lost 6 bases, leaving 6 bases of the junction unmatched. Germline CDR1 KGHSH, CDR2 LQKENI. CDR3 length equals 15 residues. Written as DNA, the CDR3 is TGTGCCAGCTCGCTGGACAGGGGTAACAATCAGCCCCAGCATTTT. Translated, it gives CASSLDRGNNQPQHF.

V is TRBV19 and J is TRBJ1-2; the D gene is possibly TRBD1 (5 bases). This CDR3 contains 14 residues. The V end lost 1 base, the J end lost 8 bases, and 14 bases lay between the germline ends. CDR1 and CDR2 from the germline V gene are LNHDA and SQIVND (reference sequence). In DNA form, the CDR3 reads TGTGCCAGTAGTATAGTCGACAGCCTTCGGGGCTACACCTTC. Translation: CASSIVDSLRGYTF.

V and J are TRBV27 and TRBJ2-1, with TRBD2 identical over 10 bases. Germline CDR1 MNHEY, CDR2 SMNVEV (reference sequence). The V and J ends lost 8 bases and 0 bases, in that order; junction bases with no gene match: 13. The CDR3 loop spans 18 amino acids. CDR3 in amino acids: CASLRTLSGRPSYNEQFF. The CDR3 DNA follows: TGTGCCAGCCTTAGGACCCTTAGCGGGAGGCCCTCCTACAATGAGCAGTTCTTC.

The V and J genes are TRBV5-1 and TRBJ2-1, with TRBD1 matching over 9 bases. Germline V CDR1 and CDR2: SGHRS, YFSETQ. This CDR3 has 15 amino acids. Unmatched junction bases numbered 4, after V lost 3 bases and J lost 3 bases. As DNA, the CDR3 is TGCGCCAGCAGCTACTCGGGACAGGGCTACAATGAGCAGTTCTTC. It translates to CASSYSGQGYNEQFF.

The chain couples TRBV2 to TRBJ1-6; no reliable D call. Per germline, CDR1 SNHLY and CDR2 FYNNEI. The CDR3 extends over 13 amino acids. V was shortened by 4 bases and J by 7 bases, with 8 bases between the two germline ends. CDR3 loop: CASSGPLNSPLHF. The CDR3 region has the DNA TGTGCCAGCAGTGGGCCTCTCAATTCACCCCTCCACTTT.

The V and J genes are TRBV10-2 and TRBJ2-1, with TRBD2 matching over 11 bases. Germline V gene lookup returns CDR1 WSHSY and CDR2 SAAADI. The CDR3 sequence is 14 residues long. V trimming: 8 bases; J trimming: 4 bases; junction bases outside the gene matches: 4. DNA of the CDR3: TGCGCCAGCGGCTCTAGCGGGGGGTACAATGAGCAGTTCTTC. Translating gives CASGSSGGYNEQFF.

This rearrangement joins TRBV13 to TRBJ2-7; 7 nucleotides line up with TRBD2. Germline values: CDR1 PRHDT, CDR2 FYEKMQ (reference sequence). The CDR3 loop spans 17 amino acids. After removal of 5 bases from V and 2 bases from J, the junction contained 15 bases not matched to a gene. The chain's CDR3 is CASSLTILARGTYEQYF. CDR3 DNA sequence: TGTGCCAGCAGCCTGACTATACTAGCGCGGGGAACCTACGAGCAGTACTTC.

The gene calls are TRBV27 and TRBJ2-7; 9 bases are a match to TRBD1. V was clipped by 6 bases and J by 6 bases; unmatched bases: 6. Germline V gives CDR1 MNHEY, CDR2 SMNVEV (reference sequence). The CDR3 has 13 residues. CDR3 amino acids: CASRNRGQVEQYF. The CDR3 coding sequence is TGTGCCAGCAGGAACAGGGGGCAGGTCGAGCAGTACTTC.

The CDR3, as DNA: TGTGCCAGCAGCCCTTCACCCCGGGTAGGTGGTGACGAGCAGTACTTC. Residues: CASSPSPRVGGDEQYF. The J gene is TRBJ2-7, the V gene TRBV11-2; D unclear. The CDR3 loop spans 16 amino acids. Trimming removed 5 bases from V and 5 bases from J, with 22 bases in between. CDR1 is SGHAT and CDR2 is FQNNGV in the germline V gene.

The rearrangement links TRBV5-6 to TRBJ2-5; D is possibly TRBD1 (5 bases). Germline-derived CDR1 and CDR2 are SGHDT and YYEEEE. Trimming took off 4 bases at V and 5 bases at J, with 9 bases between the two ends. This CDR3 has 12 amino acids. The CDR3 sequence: CASSKGWETQYF. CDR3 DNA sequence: TGTGCCAGCAGCAAGGGGTGGGAGACCCAGTACTTC.

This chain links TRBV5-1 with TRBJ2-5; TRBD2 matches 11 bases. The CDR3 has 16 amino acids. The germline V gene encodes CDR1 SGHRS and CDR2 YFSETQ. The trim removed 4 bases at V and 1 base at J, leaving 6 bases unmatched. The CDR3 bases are TGCGCCAGCAGCGCCTCTAGCGGGGGGTTCCAAGAGACCCAGTACTTC. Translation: CASSASSGGFQETQYF.

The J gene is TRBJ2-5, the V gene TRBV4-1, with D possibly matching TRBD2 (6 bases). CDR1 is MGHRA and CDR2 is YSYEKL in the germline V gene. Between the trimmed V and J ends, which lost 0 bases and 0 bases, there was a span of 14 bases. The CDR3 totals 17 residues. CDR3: CASSQDGSAEYQETQYF. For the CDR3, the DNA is TGCGCCAGCAGCCAAGACGGGAGCGCCGAGTACCAAGAGACCCAGTACTTC.

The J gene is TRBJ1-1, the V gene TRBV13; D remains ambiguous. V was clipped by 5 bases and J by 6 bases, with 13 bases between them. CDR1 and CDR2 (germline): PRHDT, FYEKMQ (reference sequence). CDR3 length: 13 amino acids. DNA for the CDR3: TGTGCCAGCAGCCCTACCTTTGGAGCTGAAGCTTTCTTT. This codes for CASSPTFGAEAFF.

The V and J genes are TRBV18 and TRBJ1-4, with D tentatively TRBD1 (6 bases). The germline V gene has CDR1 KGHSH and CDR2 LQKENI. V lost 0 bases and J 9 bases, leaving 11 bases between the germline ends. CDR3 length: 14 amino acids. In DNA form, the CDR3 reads TGTGCCAGCTCACCACCGGCAGGACAGCAAAAACTGTTTTTT. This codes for CASSPPAGQQKLFF.

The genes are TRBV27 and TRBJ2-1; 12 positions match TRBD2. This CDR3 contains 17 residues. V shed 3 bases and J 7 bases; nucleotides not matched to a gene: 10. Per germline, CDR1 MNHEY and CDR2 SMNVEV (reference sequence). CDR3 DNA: TGTGCCAGCAGTTTCCCGACTAGCGGGGGCCTGGGGAATGAGCAGTTCTTC. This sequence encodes CASSFPTSGGLGNEQFF.